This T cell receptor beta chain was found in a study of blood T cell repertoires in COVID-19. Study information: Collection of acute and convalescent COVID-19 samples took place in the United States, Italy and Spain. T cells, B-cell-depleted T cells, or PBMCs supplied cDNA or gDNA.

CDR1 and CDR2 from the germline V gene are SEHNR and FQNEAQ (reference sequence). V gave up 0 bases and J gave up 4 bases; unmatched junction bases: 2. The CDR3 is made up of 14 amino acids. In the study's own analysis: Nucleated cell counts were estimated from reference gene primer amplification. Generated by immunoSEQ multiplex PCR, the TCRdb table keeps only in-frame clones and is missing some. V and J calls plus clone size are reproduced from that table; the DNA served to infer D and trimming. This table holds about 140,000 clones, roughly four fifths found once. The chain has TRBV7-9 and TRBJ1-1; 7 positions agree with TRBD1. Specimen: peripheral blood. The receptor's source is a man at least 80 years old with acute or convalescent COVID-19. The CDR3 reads CASSLAQGGTEAFF. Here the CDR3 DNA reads TGTGCCAGCAGCTTAGCGCAGGGGGGCACTGAAGCTTTCTTT.